Each of the 28 T cell receptor beta chains below was sequenced from the same sample in a study of long-term antiretroviral therapy in people with HIV. Samples were assayed with immunoSEQ v3.0 at survey level. Sequencing used immunoSEQ multiplex PCR; TCRdb keeps in-frame clones, though not all of them. The top ten hold over 10% of the sample, which has about 11,000 clones, approximately 82% seen once. This specimen was unsorted PBMCs, taken 1.2 years after starting antiretroviral therapy. These receptors were taken from a man between 40 and 49 years old with HIV.

The rearrangement uses TRBV7-8 and TRBJ1-2; 7 bases map to TRBD1. The V gene's germline CDR1 is SGHVS and CDR2 FQNEAQ. The CDR3 is 14 residues long. The junction had 2 bases not matched to a gene; V was cut back by 1 base and J by 3 bases. The CDR3 loop is CASSLGTGDYGYTF. In DNA, the CDR3 is TGTGCCAGCAGCTTAGGAACAGGGGACTATGGCTACACCTTC.

The V gene is TRBV27, the J gene TRBJ2-7; the D is unclear. In germline, CDR1 is MNHEY, CDR2 SMNVEV (reference sequence). The length of the CDR3 is 14 residues. The V gene lost 3 bases and the J gene lost 5 bases, with 14 bases spanning the gap. CDR3 DNA: TGTGCCAGCAGTTTGACCGGTTCCATCCACGAGCAGTACTTC. As protein: CASSLTGSIHEQYF.

The gene calls are TRBV5-4 and TRBJ2-5; D perhaps matches TRBD1 (6 bases). The germline gives CDR1 SGHNT, CDR2 YYREEE (reference sequence). The CDR3 extends over 15 amino acids. Trimming shortened V by 1 base and J by 5 bases, and 15 bases separated the two germline ends. The CDR3 is CASSLFTGYEETQYF. In nucleotides, the CDR3 is TGTGCCAGCAGCTTGTTTACAGGGTACGAGGAGACCCAGTACTTC.

The rearrangement uses TRBV7-9 and TRBJ1-4; maybe TRBD1 (6 bases). V dropped 5 bases and J dropped 12 bases, with 16 bases sitting between them. The germline gives CDR1 SEHNR, CDR2 FQNEAQ (reference sequence). The CDR3 totals 13 residues. CDR3 region: CASSLLLGAELFF. The CDR3 region has the DNA TGTGCCAGCAGCCTCCTTTTGGGGGCGGAACTGTTTTTT.

This chain connects TRBV9 to TRBJ2-7; no clear D. The germline V gene has CDR1 SGDLS and CDR2 YYNGEE. The CDR3 is 14 residues long. Trimming took 4 bases from V and 5 from J, leaving 16 bases between them. CDR3 region: CASSPRPTMNEQYF. The CDR3, as DNA: TGTGCCAGCAGCCCCCGCCCTACGATGAACGAGCAGTACTTC.

The chain recombines TRBV7-3 with TRBJ1-1; D remains unclear. In germline, CDR1 is SGHTA, CDR2 FQGTGA. The CDR3 contains 13 residues. The V end lost 0 bases, the J end lost 3 bases, and 5 bases lay between the germline ends. CDR3 nucleotides: TGTGCCAGCAGCTTAACAGTGGACACTGAAGCTTTCTTT. This encodes CASSLTVDTEAFF.

Only a few counts were recorded for this clone. The chain couples TRBV6-5 to TRBJ2-7; 7 bases map to TRBD1. Trimming took 5 bases from V and 5 from J; bases not matched to a gene: 3. This CDR3 is built from 12 residues. The V gene's germline CDR1 is MNHEY and CDR2 SVGAGI. This chain's CDR3 is CASSRQGDEQYF. CDR3 sequence (DNA): TGTGCCAGCAGTCGACAGGGAGACGAGCAGTACTTC.

The V gene is TRBV28, the J gene TRBJ1-5, with 7 bases aligning to TRBD1. Trimming at V came to 3 bases and at J to 6 bases, leaving 5 bases not matched to a gene. CDR3 length equals 14 residues. Germline CDR1 MDHEN, CDR2 SYDVKM. This CDR3 is CASSFGGGVQPQHF. CDR3 in DNA: TGTGCCAGCAGTTTTGGAGGGGGCGTTCAGCCCCAGCATTTT.

This chain links TRBV6-5 with TRBJ2-2; TRBD1 aligns across 7 bases. Losses at the gene ends were 2 bases for V and 6 bases for J; bases not matched to a gene: 3. CDR3 size: 14 residues. The germline gives CDR1 MNHEY, CDR2 SVGAGI. CDR3 sequence (DNA): TGTGCCAGCAGTTACCGACAGGGAGCCGGGGAGCTGTTTTTT. This gives the protein CASSYRQGAGELFF.

V and J are TRBV29-1 and TRBJ2-7; TRBD1 might be the D (6 bases). The germline V and J ends were trimmed by 4 bases and 3 bases, with 10 bases remaining between them. CDR1 is SQVTM, CDR2 ANQGSEA, per germline. CDR3 length: 12 amino acids. For the CDR3, the DNA is TGCAGCGTTGTGACAGGAGTCTACGAGCAGTACTTC. The encoded protein is CSVVTGVYEQYF.

This clone has a handful of counts. The chain uses TRBV7-2 and TRBJ2-1; 9 nucleotides align to TRBD2. CDR1 is SGHTA, CDR2 FQGNSA, per germline. The J segment lost 9 bases and the V segment lost 7 bases, leaving 13 bases of the junction unmatched. The CDR3 covers 15 residues. CDR3 sequence: CASTPSGAGGGEQFF. The DNA for the CDR3 is TGTGCCAGCACCCCCTCAGGGGCGGGGGGGGGTGAGCAGTTCTTC.

The J gene is TRBJ2-3, the V gene TRBV4-3; weak D call: TRBD1 (6 bases). From germline, CDR1 is LGHNA and CDR2 YSLEER. The length of the CDR3 is 13 residues. Trimming cost V 4 bases and J 4 bases, with 9 bases left between them. The CDR3 here is CASSPRTADTQYF. CDR3 coding DNA: TGCGCCAGCAGCCCCCGGACAGCAGATACGCAGTATTTT.

This chain links TRBV6-6 with TRBJ2-2, with TRBD1 identical over 7 bases. CDR1 and CDR2 from the germline V gene are MNHNY and SVGAGI (reference sequence). J lost 0 bases, V lost 6 bases, and 4 bases had no gene match. The CDR3 consists of 15 residues. The CDR3 loop reads CASSRGQPNTGELFF. The CDR3 coding sequence is TGTGCCAGCAGCAGGGGACAGCCGAACACCGGGGAGCTGTTTTTT.

The chain is built from TRBV4-3 and TRBJ2-3, with 7 nucleotides matching TRBD2. Germline V gene data show CDR1 as LGHNA and CDR2 as YSLEER. The CDR3 is made up of 15 amino acids. V was clipped by 5 bases and J by 3 bases; unmatched bases: 8. CDR3 DNA sequence: TGCGCCAGCAGCTCCCTGGGGGGGGGAACAGATACGCAGTATTTT. Amino acids: CASSSLGGGTDTQYF.

The chain joins TRBV28 to TRBJ1-3; 7 positions match TRBD1. The trim removed 2 bases at V and 1 base at J, leaving 5 bases unmatched. Germline V gene data show CDR1 as MDHEN and CDR2 as SYDVKM. CDR3 size: 16 residues. CDR3 sequence reads: CASSLNRGVSGNTIYF. The CDR3 DNA follows: TGTGCCAGCAGTTTAAACAGGGGTGTATCTGGAAACACCATATATTTT.

The rearrangement joins TRBV7-6 to TRBJ2-3, with TRBD2 matching over 10 bases. Germline V gene sequence: CDR1 SGHVS, CDR2 FNYEAQ. V lost 5 bases, J lost 3 bases, and 5 bases stayed unmatched. CDR3 length equals 15 residues. The CDR3: CASSTRTSGTDTQYF. Written as DNA, the CDR3 is TGTGCCAGCAGCACCCGGACTAGCGGTACAGATACGCAGTATTTT.

The chain uses TRBV18 and TRBJ1-2; TRBD1 matches 8 bases. The V segment lost 0 bases and the J segment 2 bases; nucleotides outside the gene matches: 14. This CDR3 comprises 19 residues. Germline loops: CDR1 KGHSH, CDR2 LQKENI. The CDR3 loop reads CASSPPKGQENMLNYGYTF. CDR3 bases: TGTGCCAGCTCACCACCGAAGGGACAGGAAAACATGTTAAACTATGGCTACACCTTC.

The sample holds one count of this clone. The gene calls are TRBV2 and TRBJ2-7; TRBD2 matches 9 bases. The junction had 5 bases not matched to a gene; V was cut back by 7 bases and J by 1 base. The CDR3 is 14 amino acids. CDR1 and CDR2 from the germline V gene are SNHLY and FYNNEI. The CDR3 spells CASTYSGGSYEQYF. The CDR3 DNA sequence: TGTGCCAGCACCTATAGCGGGGGTTCCTACGAGCAGTACTTC.

This clone has just one count. CDR3 sequence reads: CAISESGQGSSYEQYF. The CDR3 coding sequence is TGTGCCATCAGTGAGTCGGGACAGGGGAGCTCCTACGAGCAGTACTTC. The V gene is TRBV10-3, the J gene TRBJ2-7; TRBD1 agrees at 10 bases. This CDR3 is 16 amino acids long. With 0 bases clipped from V and 0 bases from J, the junction kept 2 bases outside the gene matches. The germline V gene encodes CDR1 ENHRY and CDR2 SYGVKD.

This clone was counted only a few times. The chain links TRBV4-1 to TRBJ1-1; no definite D call. Germline assignment: CDR1 MGHRA and CDR2 YSYEKL. The V end was cut by 1 base, the J end by 5 bases, with 8 bases between. The CDR3 sequence is 13 residues long. The CDR3 DNA is TGCGCCAGCAGCCAAGGTGGGTGGACTGAAGCTTTCTTT. Protein: CASSQGGWTEAFF.

The chain couples TRBV6-5 to TRBJ1-1; D perhaps matches TRBD1 (5 bases). V shed 6 bases and J shed 6 bases, with 14 bases lying between them. This CDR3 is 13 amino acids long. Germline lookup yields CDR1 MNHEY and CDR2 SVGAGI. CDR3 amino acids: CASSSDSQAEAFF. The CDR3 nucleotides are TGTGCCAGCAGCTCCGACAGCCAGGCTGAAGCTTTCTTT.

The chain employs TRBV5-8 and TRBJ1-5, with D possibly being TRBD1 (6 bases). The CDR3 extends over 16 amino acids. Germline CDR1 reads SGHTS; CDR2 reads YDEGEE. Trimming removed 4 bases at V and 0 bases at J, with 14 bases between. This CDR3 reads CASSKTRGGSNQPQHF. As DNA, the CDR3 is TGTGCCAGCAGCAAGACCAGGGGAGGTAGCAATCAGCCCCAGCATTTT. Full variable domain (rest looked up from reference TRBV5-8 and TRBJ1-5): EAGVTQSPTHLIKTRGQQATLRCSPISGHTSVYWYQQALGLGLQFLLWYDEGEERNRGNFPPRFSGRQFPNYSSELNVNALELEDSALYLCASSKTRGGSNQPQHFGDGTRLSIL.

The rearrangement uses TRBV19 and TRBJ2-2; D might be TRBD2 (6 bases). Germline loops: CDR1 LNHDA, CDR2 SQIVND (reference sequence). This CDR3 has 14 amino acids. With 5 bases removed from V and 2 bases from J, the gap between germline ends came to 9 bases. The CDR3 protein is CASSWGLNTGELFF. The CDR3 DNA is TGTGCCAGTAGTTGGGGACTTAACACCGGGGAGCTGTTTTTT.

V usage is TRBV18 and J usage is TRBJ1-2, with 9 bases aligning to TRBD1. The CDR3 is 14 residues long. Germline CDR1 KGHSH, CDR2 LQKENI. The V segment lost 6 bases and the J segment 8 bases; nucleotides outside the gene matches: 10. The CDR3 loop reads CASSPDTGGLGYTF. The CDR3 nucleotides read TGTGCCAGCTCGCCAGATACAGGGGGCTTGGGCTACACCTTC.

This sequence joins TRBV5-6 and TRBJ2-5; D gene ambiguous. V shed 7 bases and J shed 3 bases, with 19 bases lying between them. The germline V gene encodes CDR1 SGHDT and CDR2 YYEEEE. There are 15 residues in the CDR3. As DNA, the CDR3 is TGTGCCAGCTCCCTCTTCGACTCGGCCAAAGAGACCCAGTACTTC. It encodes CASSLFDSAKETQYF.

This clone has a handful of counts. The V call is TRBV4-3, the J call TRBJ2-4; D remains unclear. Germline lookup yields CDR1 LGHNA and CDR2 YSLEER. V lost 1 base to trimming and J lost 0 bases, with 10 bases between them. The CDR3 totals 16 residues. In nucleotides, the CDR3 is TGCGCCAGCAGCCAAGGGCTTACTCTAGCCAAAAACATTCAGTACTTC. Its protein product is CASSQGLTLAKNIQYF.

The chain links TRBV7-6 to TRBJ2-2; D gene unclear. The germline CDR1 and CDR2 sequences are SGHVS and FNYEAQ. The CDR3 consists of 17 residues. V was trimmed by 3 bases and J by 6 bases, leaving 20 bases between them. The CDR3 loop is CASSFSPGKTMAGELFF. The CDR3 bases are TGTGCCAGCAGCTTCTCCCCAGGCAAAACCATGGCCGGGGAGCTGTTTTTT.

This sequence joins TRBV2 and TRBJ1-6; D might be TRBD1 (5 bases). The CDR3 is made up of 15 amino acids. CDR1 and CDR2 (germline): SNHLY, FYNNEI. V was trimmed by 2 bases and J by 4 bases, leaving 9 bases between them. This chain's CDR3 is CASSERGQYNSPLHF. The CDR3 region has the DNA TGTGCCAGCAGTGAAAGGGGTCAATATAATTCACCCCTCCACTTT.